This is a list of T cell receptor beta chains from one sample in a study of vaccination and CD4 T cells after COVID-19. No antigen has been assigned to these receptors. One entry per CDR3 protein, called by TCRdb with MiXCR from the PCR reads. The table shows about 22,000 distinct CDR3 sequences, with around 62% occurring only once. Here the sequenced sample was CD4+ T cells from blood, cultured in vitro, taken before SARS-CoV-2 vaccination. The receptors were gathered from a human donor who received a COVID-19 vaccine. Each CDR3 is given with its conserved first and last residue. A D gene is named only where the DNA matches it firmly. Expanded clones are given a class, and other clones once, few, many or no size at all.

TRBD2	TRBV7-2	TRBJ2-3	few	CASSLSGGRTDTQYF	TGTGCCAGCAGCCTTAGCGGGGGACGCACAGATACGCAGTATTTT
.	TRBV27	TRBJ2-1	few	CASSLELRSYNEQFF	TGTGCCAGCAGTTTGGAACTTAGGTCCTACAATGAGCAGTTCTTC
.	TRBV7-9	TRBJ2-4	.	CASSLVRGRDIQYF	TGTGCCAGCAGCTTAGTTCGGGGGCGGGACATTCAGTACTTC
.	TRBV6-2/TRBV6-3	TRBJ1-5	.	CASSYPVQGGYQPQHF	TGTGCCAGCAGTTACCCGGTACAGGGAGGGTATCAGCCCCAGCATTTT
TRBD2	TRBV2	TRBJ2-3	few	CAGGLAGFTDTQYF	TGTGCCGGTGGACTAGCGGGGTTCACAGATACGCAGTATTTT
.	TRBV27	TRBJ1-2	.	CASVQGLYGYTF	TGTGCCAGTGTTCAGGGGTTATATGGCTACACCTTC
TRBD2	TRBV24-1	TRBJ2-5	few	CATSDPRGGWETQYF	TGTGCCACCAGTGATCCGCGGGGGGGCTGGGAGACCCAGTACTTC
TRBD2	TRBV2	TRBJ2-7	.	CASSAGGPEQYF	TGTGCCAGCAGTGCGGGAGGGCCCGAGCAGTACTTC
.	TRBV24-1	TRBJ1-2	.	CATSEANIWDYGHTF	TGTGCCACCAGTGAGGCCAACATTTGGGACTATGGCCACACCTTC
.	TRBV29-1	TRBJ1-1	once	CSVAAEGLNTEAFF	TGCAGCGTTGCTGCGGAGGGATTGAACACTGAAGCTTTCTTT
.	TRBV5-1	TRBJ2-3	.	CASSLAAAGGTDTQYF	TGCGCCAGCAGCTTGGCCGCGGCGGGCGGCACAGATACGCAGTATTTT
TRBD2	TRBV6-1	TRBJ2-5	.	CASRPGGGGKETQYF	TGTGCCAGCCGACCCGGCGGGGGGGGGAAAGAGACCCAGTACTTC
TRBD1	TRBV19	TRBJ2-2	.	CASSGQGVNTGELFF	TGTGCCAGTAGCGGACAGGGGGTGAACACCGGGGAGCTGTTTTTT
.	TRBV20-1	TRBJ2-1	.	CSANEPNRGNEQFF	TGCAGTGCCAATGAACCAAATCGGGGGAATGAGCAGTTCTTC
TRBD2	TRBV20-1	TRBJ2-5	few	CSARDQVLAEQETQYF	TGCAGTGCTAGAGATCAAGTACTAGCGGAACAAGAGACCCAGTACTTC
.	TRBV11-3	TRBJ2-5	.	CASSFTTRTKETQYF	TGTGCCAGCAGCTTTACGACCAGGACGAAAGAGACCCAGTACTTC
TRBD1	TRBV19	TRBJ1-2	.	CASSIEQGMGIYGYTF	TGTGCCAGTAGTATAGAACAGGGGATGGGGATCTATGGCTACACCTTC
.	TRBV4-1	TRBJ1-5	few	CASSQVDMGLTTQPQHF	TGCGCCAGCAGCCAAGTTGATATGGGGCTCACGACTCAGCCCCAGCATTTT
.	TRBV2	TRBJ2-7	once	CASTSWERIYEQYF	TGTGCCAGCACCTCTTGGGAGAGAATCTACGAGCAGTACTTC
.	TRBV9	TRBJ2-7	.	CASSVGVAYEQYF	TGTGCCAGCAGCGTAGGTGTCGCCTACGAGCAGTACTTC
.	TRBV9	TRBJ2-7	.	CASSVAVGTPNEQYF	TGTGCCAGCAGCGTAGCTGTCGGGACACCAAACGAGCAGTACTTC
TRBD1	TRBV12-3/TRBV12-4	TRBJ1-2	few	CASSPPTGASPVYTF	TGTGCCAGCAGCCCCCCGACAGGGGCCAGTCCGGTCTACACCTTC
.	TRBV24-1	TRBJ2-3	.	CATSDEGGATDTQYF	TGTGCCACCAGTGATGAGGGGGGCGCGACAGATACGCAGTATTTT
TRBD1	TRBV10-1	TRBJ2-3	few	CASSEGTGVGDTQYF	TGCGCCAGCAGTGAGGGGACAGGGGTTGGGGATACGCAGTATTTT